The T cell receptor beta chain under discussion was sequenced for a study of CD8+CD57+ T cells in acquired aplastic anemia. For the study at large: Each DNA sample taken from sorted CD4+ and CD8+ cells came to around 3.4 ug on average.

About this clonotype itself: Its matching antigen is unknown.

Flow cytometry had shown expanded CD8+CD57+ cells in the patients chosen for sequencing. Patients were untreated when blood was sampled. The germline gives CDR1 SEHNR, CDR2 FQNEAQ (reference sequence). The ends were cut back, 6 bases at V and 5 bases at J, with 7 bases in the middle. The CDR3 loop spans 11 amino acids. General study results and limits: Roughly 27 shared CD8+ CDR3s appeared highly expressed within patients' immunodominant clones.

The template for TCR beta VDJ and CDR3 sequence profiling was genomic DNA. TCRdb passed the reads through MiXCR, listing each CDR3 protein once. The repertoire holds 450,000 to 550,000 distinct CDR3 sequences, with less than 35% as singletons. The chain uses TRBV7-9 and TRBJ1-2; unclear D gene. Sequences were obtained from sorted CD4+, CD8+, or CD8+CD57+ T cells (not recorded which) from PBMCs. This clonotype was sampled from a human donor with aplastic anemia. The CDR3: CASSDRYGYTF. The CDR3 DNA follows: TGTGCCAGCAGTGACCGGTATGGCTACACCTTC.